Below are 9 T cell receptor beta chains sequenced from a single sample in a study of response to subunit inactivated influenza vaccine (dated by TCRdb to the late 2010s). Libraries were built with RT-PCR. The reads were generated on an Illumina HiSeq 2500. Through fastp at Q25 and MiXCR, TCRdb rebuilt clones from the public reads, retaining in-frame beta chains. Rows are unified per CDR3 protein, each entry keeping the most common DNA and genes. A total of hundreds of thousands of distinct CDR3 sequences appear in this sample, 6% to 9% of them only once. Approximately 12% of the sample is taken by the ten largest. The sequenced sample was PBMCs from blood, obtained around 2 years after vaccination. These receptors all come from a man between 50 and 70 years old who received an inactivated influenza vaccine. Donor details come from another sample of the same person, matched by shared clones.

The genes are TRBV11-2 and TRBJ2-7; either TRBD1 or TRBD2 may supply D (5 bases each). In germline, CDR1 is SGHAT, CDR2 FQNNGV. The CDR3 consists of 16 residues. Trimming took 7 bases from V and 1 from J, leaving 20 bases between them. CDR3 region: CASTPLRHGGSYEQYF. The CDR3 coding sequence is TGTGCCAGCACCCCACTCCGGCATGGGGGTTCCTACGAGCAGTACTTC.

This clonotype was counted between two and nine times. CDR3 nucleotides: TGTGCCAGCAGCCAACAGACAGGGGTTTACAATGAGCAGTTCTTC. Its protein is CASSQQTGVYNEQFF. This chain joins TRBV3-1 and TRBJ2-1, with 8 bases identical to TRBD1. With V trimmed by 2 bases and J by 4 bases, 4 bases remained unmatched. This CDR3 region has 15 residues. Per the germline V gene, CDR1 is LGHDT and CDR2 is YNNKEL (reference sequence).

This clonotype was picked up many times. The chain links TRBV5-4 to TRBJ2-1; D is undetermined. V was shortened by 4 bases and J by 8 bases, with 16 bases between the two germline ends. The V gene's germline CDR1 is SGHNT and CDR2 YYREEE (reference sequence). CDR3 length: 14 residues. CDR3 loop: CASSPGRNGYEQFF. Written as DNA, the CDR3 is TGTGCCAGCAGCCCAGGACGTAATGGGTATGAGCAGTTCTTC.

In its sample, this clonotype was seen a few times. V usage is TRBV2 and J usage is TRBJ1-1, with a tentative D call TRBD1 (6 bases). CDR1 is SNHLY and CDR2 is FYNNEI in the germline V gene. V lost 9 bases and J 1 base, leaving 12 bases between the germline ends. The CDR3 covers 13 residues. CDR3 bases: TGTGCCAGGAAACAGGGAGAGAACACTGAAGCTTTCTTT. Its translation: CARKQGENTEAFF. The whole variable domain, remainder taken from reference TRBV2 and TRBJ1-1, is EPEVTQTPSHQVTQMGQEVILRCVPISNHLYFYWYRQILGQKVEFLVSFYNNEISEKSEIFDDQFSVERPDGSNFTLKIRSTKLEDSAMYFCARKQGENTEAFFGQGTRLTVV.

The V call is TRBV30, the J call TRBJ2-2; a weak D match, TRBD2 (7 bases). CDR1 and CDR2 (germline): GTSNPN, SVGIG (reference sequence). This CDR3 is 15 amino acids long. The V gene lost 5 bases and the J gene lost 4 bases, with 17 bases spanning the gap. This CDR3 reads CAWVHGGLGTGELFF. The CDR3 nucleotides are TGTGCCTGGGTTCACGGGGGGCTGGGCACCGGGGAGCTGTTTTTT.

This clonotype was seen ten or more times. J is TRBJ2-1 and V is TRBV7-2; 7 positions match TRBD2. Per germline, CDR1 SGHTA and CDR2 FQGNSA. The CDR3 consists of 15 residues. After removal of 6 bases from V and 5 bases from J, the junction contained 10 bases not matched to a gene. CDR3 coding DNA: TGTGCCAGCAGTACCGCGGGGGTAGCCCACAATGAGCAGTTCTTC. Amino acid sequence: CASSTAGVAHNEQFF.

A few counts support this clonotype. CDR3 in DNA: TGCAGTGCGAACACAGCGAACACTGAAGCTTTCTTT. This gives the protein CSANTANTEAFF. V gene TRBV20-1 combines with J gene TRBJ1-1; D is unresolved. Trimming cost V 6 bases and J 1 base, with 9 bases left between them. The germline CDR1 and CDR2 sequences are DFQATT and SNEGSKA (reference sequence). The CDR3 totals 12 residues.

This clonotype was observed a handful of times. J is TRBJ2-5 and V is TRBV7-9; TRBD2 matches at 7 bases. The CDR3 covers 16 residues. CDR1 and CDR2 (germline): SEHNR, FQNEAQ (reference sequence). V lost 0 bases, J lost 4 bases, and 8 bases stayed unmatched. The CDR3 DNA reads as TGTGCCAGCAGCTTAGCAGGACTAGGGTCCGGAGAGACCCAGTACTTC. Translated: CASSLAGLGSGETQYF.

This clonotype came up a few times. The chain links TRBV7-8 to TRBJ2-3; the match to TRBD2 covers 8 bases. Germline trimming cut 0 bases from V and 4 bases from J; bases unmatched to any gene: 3. The CDR3 length is 15 residues. From germline, CDR1 is SGHVS and CDR2 FQNEAQ. CDR3 coding DNA: TGTGCCAGCAGCTTAGCTGGACTAGCTGCAGATACGCAGTATTTT. Its protein product is CASSLAGLAADTQYF.